The 5 T cell receptor beta chains below come from one sample, sequenced in a study of T cells in localized non-small cell lung cancer. Libraries were prepared by immunoSEQ multiplex PCR; TCRdb keeps only in-frame clonotypes and omits some of them. The data contain tens of thousands of clones, roughly 88% of them singletons. The specimen comprised peripheral blood, sampled before any cancer treatment. These TCRs come from a male donor at least 60 years old with stage III squamous cell lung carcinoma.

The rearrangement joins TRBV5-4 to TRBJ2-6; TRBD2 matches 10 bases. CDR1 SGHNT and CDR2 YYREEE come from the germline V gene (reference sequence). V shed 1 base, J shed 2 bases, and the junction held 6 bases outside the gene matches. The CDR3 contains 18 residues. DNA of the CDR3: TGTGCCAGCAGCTTGATAGCGGGGGGAGCGGCTGGGGCCAACGTCCTGACTTTC. Protein sequence: CASSLIAGGAAGANVLTF.

The V and J genes are TRBV7-6 and TRBJ2-2; D is unclear. Germline-derived CDR1 and CDR2 are SGHVS and FNYEAQ. The CDR3 totals 13 residues. Trimming removed 6 bases from V and 3 bases from J, with 8 bases in between. In DNA form, the CDR3 reads TGTGCCAGCAGACCCACTTACACCGGGGAGCTGTTTTTT. Translation gives CASRPTYTGELFF.

The chain carries TRBV4-1 and TRBJ2-5; 7 bases align to TRBD1. V lost 0 bases and J lost 9; bases outside the gene matches: 7. CDR1 and CDR2 (germline): MGHRA, YSYEKL. CDR3 length: 14 amino acids. Written as DNA, the CDR3 is TGCGCCAGCAGCCAAGAAGGGGGCCAGCGTCCCCAGTACTTC. This encodes CASSQEGGQRPQYF.

This clone appeared a few times. The chain links TRBV27 to TRBJ1-5; D gene unclear. The V end was cut by 5 bases, the J end by 4 bases, with 12 bases between. The CDR3 is 14 residues long. Germline CDR1 reads MNHEY; CDR2 reads SMNVEV (reference sequence). The chain's CDR3 is CASSPWAANQPQHF. CDR3 sequence (DNA): TGTGCCAGCAGTCCTTGGGCCGCTAATCAGCCCCAGCATTTT.

The chain has TRBV28 and TRBJ2-7, with D possibly being TRBD2 (6 bases). Looked up from germline, CDR1 is MDHEN and CDR2 is SYDVKM. The ends were cut back, 2 bases at V and 1 base at J, with 12 bases in the middle. The CDR3 contains 15 residues. The CDR3 DNA reads as TGTGCCAGCAGTTTAACCGGGACTCTTTCCTACGAGCAGTACTTC. Protein sequence: CASSLTGTLSYEQYF.